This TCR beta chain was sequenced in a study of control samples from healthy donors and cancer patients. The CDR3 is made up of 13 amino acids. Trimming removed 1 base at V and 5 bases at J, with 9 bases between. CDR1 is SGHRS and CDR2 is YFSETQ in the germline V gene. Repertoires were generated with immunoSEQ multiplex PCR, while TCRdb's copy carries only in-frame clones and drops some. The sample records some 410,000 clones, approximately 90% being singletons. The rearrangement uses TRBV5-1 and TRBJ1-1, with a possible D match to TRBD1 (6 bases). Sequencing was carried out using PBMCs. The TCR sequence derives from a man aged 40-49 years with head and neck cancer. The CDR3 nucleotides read TGCGCCAGCAGCTTGAACAGGGAAACTGAAGCTTTCTTT. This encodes CASSLNRETEAFF. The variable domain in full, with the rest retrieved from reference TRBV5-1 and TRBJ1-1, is KAGVTQTPRYLIKTRGQQVTLSCSPISGHRSVSWYQQTPGQGLQFLFEYFSETQRNKGNFPGRFSGRQFSNSRSEMNVSTLELGDSALYLCASSLNRETEAFFGQGTRLTVV.